This TCR beta chain was documented in a study of monozygotic twins with inflammatory bowel disease. Donors each contributed one blood sample measuring around 2.5 ml. Without any T cell sorting, total RNA was isolated from whole blood. TCRdb reanalyzed the 5' RACE reads, giving one entry per CDR3 protein sequence and no DNA. In all, the sample yields 80,000 or so distinct CDR3 sequences. Germline assignment: CDR1 SEHNR and CDR2 FQNEAQ (reference sequence). The length of the CDR3 is 13 residues. The source is a human donor with ulcerative colitis or Crohn's disease, or a healthy co-twin of an affected twin (not recorded which). Sequenced input: blood. The V gene is TRBV7-9, the J gene TRBJ2-1; the D gene TCRdb calls, TRBD2, cannot be checked with no DNA. CDR3 residues: CATSGGGSDEQFF.